This T cell receptor beta chain stems from a study of T cell responses to AZD1222 COVID-19 vaccine. The CDR3 covers 14 residues. Germline V gene data show CDR1 as SEHNR and CDR2 as FQNEAQ (reference sequence). The V end was cut by 4 bases, the J end by 0 bases, with 9 bases between. The data were produced by immunoSEQ multiplex PCR, yet TCRdb's version contains in-frame clones alone and is incomplete. This table holds tens of thousands of clones, 70% to 90% found once. This rearrangement joins TRBV7-9 to TRBJ1-1; weak D call: TRBD1 (5 bases). The receptor was isolated from an adult in good health. The sequencing used peripheral blood, collected on day 0 of AZD1222 vaccination. CDR3 residues: CASSYGGVNTEAFF. The CDR3, as DNA: TGTGCCAGCAGCTACGGAGGGGTGAACACTGAAGCTTTCTTT.